This TCR beta chain was observed in a study of post-analysis software for immune sequencing data. About the research overall: Patients with relapsing-remitting, secondary progressive and progressive-relapsing multiple sclerosis courses were all represented.

The CDR3 contains 13 residues. V shed 7 bases and J shed 2 bases, with 11 bases lying between them. The germline V gene has CDR1 SGDLS and CDR2 YYNGEE. Each TCR beta cDNA library carried unique molecular identifiers. The source material, roughly 0.9 to 11 million T cells, gave rise to 500,000 or so cDNA molecules. TCRdb passed the PCR reads through MiXCR, listing each CDR3 protein once. The data show about 680,000 distinct CDR3 sequences, 55% to 60% seen once. Study-wide points: Elevated frequency relative to controls characterized four or five TRBV segments in patients, TRBV5-6, TRBV5-1 and TRBV20-1 among them. Significantly lower normalized Chao1 diversity was seen in multiple sclerosis patients than in controls.

As for this clonotype: No antigen is known for it.

The specimen was blood. The chain combines TRBV9 with TRBJ2-3; D may be TRBD2 (5 bases). The sequence was collected from a girl aged 2 to 9 with multiple sclerosis. The CDR3 sequence: CASASRDTDTQYF. CDR3 in DNA: TGTGCCAGCGCATCTCGGGACACAGATACGCAGTATTTT.